Each of the 4 T cell receptor beta chains below was sequenced from the same sample in a study of cytomegalovirus exposure and HLA in healthy donors. Vbeta (60) and Jbeta (13) primers were used in the PCR. Assay: immunoSEQ multiplex PCR; the TCRdb copy retains only in-frame clones and omits some. This repertoire shows about 190,000 clones, approximately 84% found once; its top ten account for 3.8%. The sequenced material came from PBMCs. The receptors stem from a man aged 50 to 59 in good health and CMV-seronegative.

V usage is TRBV15 and J usage is TRBJ1-1; D unclear. The CDR3 runs 15 residues. The germline V gene encodes CDR1 LNHNV and CDR2 YYDKDF (reference sequence). The V end was cut by 0 bases, the J end by 1 base, with 9 bases between. CDR3: CATSRDQSPNTEAFF. For the CDR3, the DNA is TGTGCCACCAGCAGAGATCAGTCCCCGAACACTGAAGCTTTCTTT.

This clone was found once. In DNA form, the CDR3 reads TGTGCCAGCAGCGTAGACCCCCTAACGACTAGCGGGCTTATGAATGAGCAGTTCTTC. It yields the protein CASSVDPLTTSGLMNEQFF. This chain links TRBV9 with TRBJ2-1; 10 positions match TRBD2. Germline values: CDR1 SGDLS, CDR2 YYNGEE. The V segment lost 0 bases and the J segment 7 bases; nucleotides outside the gene matches: 16. CDR3 length: 19 amino acids.

The chain joins TRBV6-5 to TRBJ2-5; possible D gene TRBD1, 6 bases. The CDR3 runs 14 residues. Deletions cut 6 bases from V and 1 base from J, with 12 bases between. The germline gives CDR1 MNHEY, CDR2 SVGAGI. In DNA form, the CDR3 reads TGTGCCAGCAGACAGGGACCCCCCCAAGAGACCCAGTACTTC. It translates to CASRQGPPQETQYF.

This clone appeared a few times. This sequence joins TRBV5-5 and TRBJ2-3; 10 nucleotides agree with TRBD2. The CDR3 consists of 17 residues. Germline trimming cut 0 bases from V and 1 base from J; bases unmatched to any gene: 5. Germline-derived CDR1 and CDR2 are SGHKS and YYEKEE (reference sequence). The CDR3 reads CASSLDLAGARTDTQYF. The CDR3 DNA is TGTGCCAGCAGCTTGGACCTAGCGGGGGCCCGCACAGATACGCAGTATTTT.